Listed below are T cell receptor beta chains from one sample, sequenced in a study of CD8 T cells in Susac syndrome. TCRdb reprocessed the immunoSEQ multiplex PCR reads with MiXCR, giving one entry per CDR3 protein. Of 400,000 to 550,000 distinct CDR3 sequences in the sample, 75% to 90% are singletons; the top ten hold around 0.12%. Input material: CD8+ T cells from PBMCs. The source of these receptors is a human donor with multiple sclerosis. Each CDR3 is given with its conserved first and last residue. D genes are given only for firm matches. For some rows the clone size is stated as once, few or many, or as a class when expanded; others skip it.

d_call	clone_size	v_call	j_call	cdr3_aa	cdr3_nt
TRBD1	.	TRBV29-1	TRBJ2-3	CSLIQGGTDTQYF	TGCAGCCTTATACAGGGGGGTACAGATACGCAGTATTTT
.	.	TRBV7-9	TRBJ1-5	CASSPHPLNQPQHF	TGTGCCAGCAGCCCCCACCCCTTGAATCAGCCCCAGCATTTT
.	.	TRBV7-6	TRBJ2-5	CASSPLIDQETQYF	TGTGCCAGCAGCCCCCTTATTGACCAAGAGACCCAGTACTTC
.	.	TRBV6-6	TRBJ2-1	CASSYGTQNEQFF	TGTGCCAGCAGTTACGGGACTCAGAATGAGCAGTTCTTC
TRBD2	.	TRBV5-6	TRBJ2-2	CASSSRDYSPLGELFF	TGTGCCAGCAGCTCCCGGGACTATTCTCCACTCGGGGAGCTGTTTTTT
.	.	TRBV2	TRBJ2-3	CASNLQGGSTDTQYF	TGTGCCAGCAACCTACAGGGGGGGAGCACAGATACGCAGTATTTT
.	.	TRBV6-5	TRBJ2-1	CASQMNSYNEQFF	TGTGCCAGCCAAATGAACTCCTACAATGAGCAGTTCTTC
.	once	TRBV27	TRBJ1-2	CASSYTGRNYGYTF	TGTGCCAGCAGTTACACAGGACGGAACTATGGCTACACCTTC
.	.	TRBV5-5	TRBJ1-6	CASSWIFLGPPLHF	TGTGCCAGCAGCTGGATATTTCTGGGGCCACCCCTCCACTTT
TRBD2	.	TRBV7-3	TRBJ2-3	CASSLIPLAGGDTNTDTQYF	TGTGCCAGCAGCTTAATCCCGCTAGCGGGAGGGGACACCAACACAGATACGCAGTATTTT
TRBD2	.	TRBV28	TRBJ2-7	CASSLRGLGSYEQYF	TGTGCCAGCAGTTTGCGGGGGTTGGGCTCCTACGAGCAGTACTTC
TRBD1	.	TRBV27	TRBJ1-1	CASSLTGGPTEAFF	TGTGCCAGCAGTCTGACAGGGGGGCCCACTGAAGCTTTCTTT
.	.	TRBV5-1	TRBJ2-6	CASSIPHDLPSSSGANVLTF	TGCGCCAGCAGCATCCCCCACGATCTCCCCTCCAGCTCTGGGGCCAACGTCCTGACTTTC
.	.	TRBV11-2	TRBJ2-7	CASSLYLQLEQYF	TGTGCCAGCAGCCTATACCTTCAGCTCGAGCAGTACTTC
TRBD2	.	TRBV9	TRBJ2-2	CASSVGWRTSATGELFF	TGTGCCAGCAGCGTAGGATGGAGGACTAGCGCCACCGGGGAGCTGTTTTTT
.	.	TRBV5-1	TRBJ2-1	CASSLTGFEQFF	TGCGCCAGCAGCTTAACAGGGTTTGAGCAGTTCTTC
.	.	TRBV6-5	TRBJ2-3	CASSYVQRKPRDPTDTQYF	TGTGCCAGCAGTTACGTCCAGCGGAAGCCCAGGGACCCCACAGATACGCAGTATTTT
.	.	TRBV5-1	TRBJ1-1	CASTHPGGDTEAFF	TGCGCCAGCACGCACCCGGGGGGGGACACTGAAGCTTTCTTT
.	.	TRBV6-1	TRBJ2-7	CASSSYGYYEQYF	TGTGCCAGCAGTTCTTACGGGTACTACGAGCAGTACTTC
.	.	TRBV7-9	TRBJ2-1	CASSRDGSHNEQFF	TGTGCCAGCAGCCGCGACGGGAGTCACAATGAGCAGTTCTTC
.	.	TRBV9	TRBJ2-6	CASSPFPVSGANVPTF	TGTGCCAGCAGCCCTTTCCCTGTATCTGGGGCCAACGTCCCGACTTTC
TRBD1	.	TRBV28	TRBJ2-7	CASSPTGTGTSYEQYF	TGTGCCAGCAGTCCAACCGGGACAGGAACCTCCTACGAGCAGTACTTC
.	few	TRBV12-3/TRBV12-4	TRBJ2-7	CASSGVVEQYF	TGTGCCAGCAGTGGGGTGGTCGAGCAGTACTTC
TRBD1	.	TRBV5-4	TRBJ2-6	CVSTDGQGIITGANVLTF	TGTGTCAGCACCGACGGACAGGGGATAATTACTGGGGCCAACGTCCTGACTTTC
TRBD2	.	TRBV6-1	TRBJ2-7	CASSLAGTHEQYF	TGTGCCAGCAGTTTAGCGGGTACTCACGAGCAGTACTTC
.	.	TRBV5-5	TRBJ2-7	CASSSAGGAYEQYF	TGTGCCAGCAGCTCGGCAGGAGGGGCCTACGAGCAGTACTTC
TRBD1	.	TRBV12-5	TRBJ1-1	CASGQKKPWGQAVTNTEAFF	TGTGCTAGTGGTCAAAAAAAACCATGGGGACAGGCAGTCACGAACACTGAAGCTTTCTTT
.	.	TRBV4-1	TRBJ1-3	CASSQEGGTIDTIYF	TGCGCCAGCAGCCAAGAGGGGGGGACCATAGACACCATATATTTT
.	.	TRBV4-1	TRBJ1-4	CASSSQAVPLTTNEKLFF	TGCGCCAGCAGCTCGCAGGCGGTTCCCCTTACAACTAATGAAAAACTGTTTTTT
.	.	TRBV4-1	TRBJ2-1	CASSHPLERNEQFF	TGCGCCAGCAGCCACCCTTTAGAACGAAATGAGCAGTTCTTC
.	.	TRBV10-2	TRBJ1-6	CASSDEGSFYNSPLHF	TGCGCCAGCAGTGACGAGGGTTCGTTCTATAATTCACCCCTCCACTTT
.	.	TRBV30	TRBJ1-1	CAWSTKNTEAFF	TGTGCCTGGAGTACAAAGAACACTGAAGCTTTCTTT
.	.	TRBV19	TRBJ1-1	CASSIRRTVNTEAFF	TGTGCCAGTAGTATCAGACGGACGGTGAACACTGAAGCTTTCTTT
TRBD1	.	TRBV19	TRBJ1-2	CASSETGDGYTF	TGTGCCAGTAGTGAGACAGGGGATGGCTACACCTTC
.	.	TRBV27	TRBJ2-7	CASSLSGEAATYEQYF	TGTGCCAGCAGTTTATCGGGCGAGGCAGCCACCTACGAGCAGTACTTC
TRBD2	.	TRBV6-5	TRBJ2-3	CASSYSVSGREADTQYF	TGTGCCAGCAGTTACTCGGTCAGCGGGAGGGAGGCAGATACGCAGTATTTT
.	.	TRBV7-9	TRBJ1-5	CASSGGAHTINQPQHF	TGTGCCAGCAGCGGGGGGGCACACACAATCAATCAGCCCCAGCATTTT
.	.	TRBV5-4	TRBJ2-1	CASSLEGYYDEQFF	TGTGCCAGCAGCTTGGAGGGATACTACGATGAGCAGTTCTTC
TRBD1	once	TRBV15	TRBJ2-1	CATSLPGTGYNEQFF	TGTGCCACCAGCCTTCCCGGGACAGGTTACAATGAGCAGTTCTTC
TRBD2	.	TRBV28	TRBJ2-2	CASRRLAENTGELFF	TGTGCCAGCAGGCGACTAGCGGAGAACACCGGGGAGCTGTTTTTT
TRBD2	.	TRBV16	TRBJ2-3	CASSQSWGLAGARMETDTQYF	TGTGCCAGCAGCCAATCCTGGGGGCTAGCGGGAGCACGAATGGAGACAGATACGCAGTATTTT
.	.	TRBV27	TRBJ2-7	CASSLGGAIPYEQYF	TGTGCCAGCAGTTTAGGGGGGGCTATTCCCTACGAGCAGTACTTC
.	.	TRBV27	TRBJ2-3	CASSSTGPDTQYF	TGTGCCAGCAGTTCCACGGGTCCAGATACGCAGTATTTT
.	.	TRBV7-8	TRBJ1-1	CASSSPEGELMNTEAFF	TGTGCCAGCAGCTCCCCTGAGGGGGAGCTCATGAACACTGAAGCTTTCTTT
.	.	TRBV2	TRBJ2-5	CASSGAPLETQYF	TGTGCCAGCAGCGGAGCACCGTTAGAGACCCAGTACTTC
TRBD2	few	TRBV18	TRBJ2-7	CASSPGGGTYEQYF	TGTGCCAGCTCACCCGGGGGGGGGACCTACGAGCAGTACTTC
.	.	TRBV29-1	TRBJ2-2	CSVEILALNTGELFF	TGCAGCGTTGAGATTCTAGCCCTCAACACCGGGGAGCTGTTTTTT
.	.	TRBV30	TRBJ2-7	CAWSARTAYEQYF	TGTGCCTGGAGTGCCAGGACAGCCTACGAGCAGTACTTC
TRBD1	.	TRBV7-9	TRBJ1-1	CASSQVGGMEAFF	TGTGCCAGCAGCCAGGTAGGGGGCATGGAAGCTTTCTTT
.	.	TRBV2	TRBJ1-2	CASSEGQQYYGYTF	TGTGCCAGCAGTGAAGGCCAGCAATACTATGGCTACACCTTC
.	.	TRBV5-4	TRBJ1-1	CASSYGRDEAFF	TGTGCCAGCAGCTATGGGAGGGACGAAGCTTTCTTT
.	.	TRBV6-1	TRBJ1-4	CASSVWINEKLFF	TGTGCCAGCAGTGTGTGGATTAATGAAAAACTGTTTTTT
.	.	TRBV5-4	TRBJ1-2	CASSSTFYGYTF	TGTGCCAGCAGCTCGACCTTCTATGGCTACACCTTC
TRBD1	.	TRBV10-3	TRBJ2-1	CAARDRGGDIDEQFF	TGTGCCGCCCGGGACAGGGGTGGAGATATAGATGAGCAGTTCTTC
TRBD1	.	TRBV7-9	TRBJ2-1	CASSSGTGAIYNEQFF	TGTGCCAGCAGCTCGGGGACAGGGGCGATTTACAATGAGCAGTTCTTC
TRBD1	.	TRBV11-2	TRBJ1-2	CASSLVGTGGGPNYGYTF	TGTGCCAGCAGCTTAGTAGGGACAGGGGGCGGCCCTAACTATGGCTACACCTTC
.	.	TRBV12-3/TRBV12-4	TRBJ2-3	CASSLMGLGASTDTQYF	TGTGCCAGCAGTTTAATGGGACTCGGGGCTAGCACAGATACGCAGTATTTT
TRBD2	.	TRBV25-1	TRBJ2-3	CASSPGGLAGELTDTQYF	TGTGCCAGCAGCCCAGGGGGACTAGCGGGGGAGTTGACAGATACGCAGTATTTT
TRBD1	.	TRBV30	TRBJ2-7	CAWHPPGTGVYEQYF	TGTGCCTGGCACCCTCCGGGGACAGGGGTCTACGAGCAGTACTTC
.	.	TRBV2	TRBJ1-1	CASSDASVQQGNTEAFF	TGTGCCAGCAGTGACGCCTCGGTTCAACAGGGAAACACTGAAGCTTTCTTT